Listed below are T cell receptor beta chains from one sample, sequenced in a study of blood T cell repertoires in COVID-19. TCRdb keeps only in-frame clones here, not all; method: immunoSEQ multiplex PCR. The table records more than 200,000 clones, approximately 90% of them present only once. What was sequenced was peripheral blood. The receptors originated from a woman in her forties who had recovered from COVID-19. Both conserved end residues are trimmed from each CDR3.

j_call v_call cdr3_aa
TRBJ1-2 TRBV1 TRTRTSYGYT
TRBJ1-4 TRBV28 ASSLTKPATNEKLF
TRBJ2-5 TRBV24-1 ATSDHRGLVETQY
TRBJ1-2 TRBV2 ASSAARDLPGYT
TRBJ1-4 TRBV4-3 ASSQEYRGINEKLF
TRBJ2-6 TRBV19 ASTPGQSSSGANVLT
TRBJ2-7 TRBV18 ASSPPAGWYEQY
TRBJ1-3 TRBV18 ASSPAYRQSSGNTIY
TRBJ1-6 TRBV7-2 ASSLQRGTANSPLH
TRBJ1-2 TRBV7-2 ASSLSPPRRDRGSYGYT
TRBJ2-7 TRBV5-1 ASSSTRTGITHEQY
TRBJ2-1 TRBV6-5 ASKTDRGVYNEQF
TRBJ1-5 TRBV6-2/TRBV6-3 ASSYDSGTGGSGYQPQH
TRBJ1-5 TRBV5-5 ASSQGTLTRQPQH
TRBJ2-3 TRBV5-1 ASSSRDRGVTDTQY
TRBJ2-2 TRBV19 ASSISGGNTGELF
TRBJ2-7 TRBV7-6 ASSLDPGSYEQY
TRBJ2-1 TRBV5-4 ASSSGSYSYNEQF
TRBJ2-5 TRBV11-3 ASSRSAGRSETQY
TRBJ2-1 TRBV30 AWRRAASYNEQF
TRBJ2-2 TRBV5-1 ASSFSGGIDGELF
TRBJ2-6 TRBV19 ASKAGSNVLT
TRBJ1-5 TRBV2 ASSTQSYQPQH
TRBJ1-6 TRBV11-3 ASTDRGRNNSPLH
TRBJ2-7 TRBV4-2 ASSQDGTALDHEQY
TRBJ1-2 TRBV4-2 ASSTRDRGSGYGYT
TRBJ2-1 TRBV6-1 ASSEGLAGGGEQF
TRBJ1-4 TRBV19 ASSIDYRGQGEKLF
TRBJ1-4 TRBV6-5 ASRVTGGPNEKLF
TRBJ1-2 TRBV7-2 ASSPERNYGYT
TRBJ2-2 TRBV27 ASRKGTSGNTGELF
TRBJ2-7 TRBV28 ASSSPPLEQY
TRBJ1-2 TRBV28 ASQGQVYGYT
TRBJ2-2 TRBV5-1 ASSLEGQGNTGELF
TRBJ2-7 TRBV19 ASSTGQGPEQY
TRBJ2-5 TRBV18 ASSTGLAETQY
TRBJ1-2 TRBV29-1 SVVGANYGYT
TRBJ2-1 TRBV7-2 ASSPAGEQF
TRBJ1-1 TRBV25-1 ASDGDTEAF
TRBJ1-2 TRBV9 ASSGTGLYGYT
TRBJ2-7 TRBV5-1 ASSLGQGAAYEQY
TRBJ2-7 TRBV7-2 ASSLDTPRASYEQY
TRBJ2-1 TRBV18 ASSPRQGYYNEQF
TRBJ2-4 TRBV27 ASSLRGQQGNIQY
TRBJ1-5 TRBV28 ASSSTDQPQH
TRBJ1-3 TRBV5-1 ASSASGDTIY
TRBJ2-3 TRBV19 ASSIAQGRADTQY
TRBJ1-6 TRBV2 ASSETTESTPLH
TRBJ1-2 TRBV3-1/TRBV3-2 ASSQGDAGGSRNGYT
TRBJ2-3 TRBV24-1 ATSIRTGVRDTQY
TRBJ2-6 TRBV7-2 ASSSGGSGANVLT
TRBJ2-3 TRBV4-2 ASSPGRGGGTDTQY